This TCR beta chain is drawn from a study of blood T cells in healthy people across ages. Study conclusions and caveats: Age advanced and TCR beta diversity per million T cells fell, roughly linearly. It was not possible, with unsorted PBMCs, to conclusively compare naive and antigen-experienced cells.

In its sample, this clonotype was seen a few times. Its antigen is not identified. CDR1 and CDR2 from the germline V gene are MGHDK and SYGVNS. The CDR3 consists of 19 residues. V lost 3 bases and J lost 0, with 18 bases in between. With a J-beta primer mix and a sample-barcoded 5' primer, a second PCR ran 7 to 11 cycles. TCRdb re-called the 5' RACE reads with MiXCR, one entry per CDR3 protein. The data hold about 1.8 million distinct CDR3 sequences, with about 50% observed a single time. The sample consisted of blood. The chain combines TRBV25-1 with TRBJ2-6; D possibly corresponds to TRBD2 (6 bases). This receptor was taken from a woman aged 40 to 50 in good health. The CDR3 DNA reads as TGTGCCAGCAGTGACGACCGGGGGTTTTTGAGCTCTGGGGCCAACGTCCTGACTTTC. It specifies CASSDDRGFLSSGANVLTF.